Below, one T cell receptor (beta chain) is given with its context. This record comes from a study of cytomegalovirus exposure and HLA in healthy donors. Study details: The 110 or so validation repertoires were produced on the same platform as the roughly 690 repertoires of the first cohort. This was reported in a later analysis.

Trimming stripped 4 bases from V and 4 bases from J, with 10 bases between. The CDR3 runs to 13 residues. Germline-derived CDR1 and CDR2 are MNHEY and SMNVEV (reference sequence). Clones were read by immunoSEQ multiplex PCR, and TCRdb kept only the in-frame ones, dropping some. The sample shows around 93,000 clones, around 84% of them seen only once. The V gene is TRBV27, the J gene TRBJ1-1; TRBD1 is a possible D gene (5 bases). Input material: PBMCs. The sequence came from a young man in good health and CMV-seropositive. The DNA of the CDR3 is TGTGCCAGCAGTTCCCGGGGGGGCACTGAAGCTTTCTTT. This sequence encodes CASSSRGGTEAFF.